Sequencing of this T cell receptor beta chain was carried out in a study of T cell responses to AZD1222 COVID-19 vaccine. Study at large: Pooling covered second doses at about 4 or about 12 weeks.

General study findings and limits: The CD4 TCRs associated with vaccination extended across spike and predominated at 160-218 and 743-854.

Worth noting for this clone: The target antigen is unknown.

The germline CDR1 and CDR2 sequences are SGHTA and FQGNSA. V lost 4 bases and J lost 2, with 9 bases in between. The CDR3 runs 14 residues. Profiling relied on immunoSEQ multiplex PCR, and the TCRdb table lists in-frame clones only, not all of them. The sample shows about 94,000 clones, around 89% of them seen only once. This receptor was taken from an adult in good health. The chain couples TRBV7-2 to TRBJ1-5; D gene ambiguous. The sequencing used peripheral blood, collected on day 0 of AZD1222 vaccination. CDR3 sequence (DNA): TGTGCCAGCAGCTATCAGAGAGGCAATCAGCCCCAGCATTTT. Its translation is CASSYQRGNQPQHF.